These 10 T cell receptor beta chains were sequenced from one sample in a study of blood T cell repertoires in COVID-19. Libraries were prepared by immunoSEQ multiplex PCR; TCRdb keeps only in-frame clonotypes and omits some of them. Among 200,000 to 250,000 clones listed, about 78% were seen once. The sequenced sample consisted of peripheral blood. The receptors come from a woman in her 70s with acute or convalescent COVID-19.

This clone is a singleton in its sample. The chain has TRBV10-3 and TRBJ1-1; D possibly corresponds to TRBD1 (6 bases). CDR3 length: 14 amino acids. Germline V CDR1 and CDR2: ENHRY, SYGVKD. Trimming took off 3 bases at V and 0 bases at J, with 8 bases between the two ends. CDR3 region: CAISEGQMNTEAFF. CDR3 nucleotides: TGTGCCATCAGTGAAGGACAGATGAACACTGAAGCTTTCTTT.

The CDR3 protein is CASRYNSGNPSGYEQYF. CDR3 in DNA: TGTGCCAGCAGGTACAATTCAGGGAACCCGTCTGGTTACGAGCAGTACTTC. V and J are TRBV7-8 and TRBJ2-7; D is perhaps TRBD1 (5 bases). This CDR3 has 17 residues. CDR1 is SGHVS and CDR2 is FQNEAQ in the germline V gene. V lost 6 bases, J lost 4 bases, and 25 bases lay in between.

Here the CDR3 reads CASSRDRATGELFF. The CDR3 coding sequence is TGCGCCAGCAGCCGGGACAGGGCCACCGGGGAGCTGTTTTTT. The chain recombines TRBV10-1 with TRBJ2-2, with TRBD1 matching 9 bases. Trimming at V came to 6 bases and at J to 4 bases, leaving 3 bases not matched to a gene. This CDR3 is 14 amino acids long. Per germline, CDR1 WNHNN and CDR2 SYGVQD (reference sequence).

As DNA, the CDR3 is TGTGCCAGCAGCCAAGATCGGGGGGGGCAAGAGACCCAGTACTTC. Residues: CASSQDRGGQETQYF. J is TRBJ2-5 and V is TRBV14; 8 nucleotides align to TRBD2. CDR1 is SGHDN and CDR2 is FVKESK in the germline V gene. Trimming removed 0 bases from V and 2 bases from J; junction bases left unmatched: 2. This CDR3 contains 15 residues.

Here the CDR3 DNA reads TGCAGTGCTAGTCAGGCAGGGGGAGGTGAAAAACTGTTTTTT. This gives the protein CSASQAGGGEKLFF. The chain carries TRBV20-1 and TRBJ1-4, with TRBD1 matching over 7 bases. Germline V gene lookup returns CDR1 DFQATT and CDR2 SNEGSKA (reference sequence). The length of the CDR3 is 14 residues. V gave up 3 bases and J gave up 7 bases; unmatched junction bases: 8.

V is TRBV5-1 and J is TRBJ1-1; D is possibly TRBD1 (6 bases). Germline CDR1 and CDR2: SGHRS and YFSETQ. Trimming pared 2 bases from V and 1 base from J, leaving 9 bases between. The CDR3 has 14 residues. As DNA, the CDR3 is TGCGCCAGCAGCTTTCAGGGGCAGAACACTGAAGCTTTCTTT. Protein product: CASSFQGQNTEAFF.

The chain is built from TRBV5-1 and TRBJ2-5; a weak D match, TRBD1 (6 bases). CDR1 is SGHRS, CDR2 YFSETQ, per germline. This CDR3 comprises 14 residues. V lost 3 bases and J 1 base, leaving 10 bases between the germline ends. The CDR3 DNA follows: TGCGCCAGCAGCTCACAGGGTCCCCAAGAGACCCAGTACTTC. Protein product: CASSSQGPQETQYF.

There are a few counts of this clone. The chain is built from TRBV5-1 and TRBJ1-2; D not certain. V was cut by 2 bases and J by 4 bases, with 12 bases left in between. Germline assignment: CDR1 SGHRS and CDR2 YFSETQ. The CDR3 extends over 14 amino acids. As DNA, the CDR3 is TGCGCCAGCAGCTTTGATGAGAGCGCCTATGGCTACACCTTC. Protein: CASSFDESAYGYTF.

V and J are TRBV7-2 and TRBJ1-5; D gene ambiguous. The V end was cut by 2 bases, the J end by 5 bases, with 10 bases between. Germline CDR1 SGHTA, CDR2 FQGNSA. The CDR3 length is 14 residues. The CDR3 coding sequence is TGTGCCAGCAGCTTACAGGTCCCGTATCAGCCCCAGCATTTT. It yields the protein CASSLQVPYQPQHF.

This chain joins TRBV5-1 and TRBJ1-4; D is possibly TRBD1 (6 bases). The germline V gene has CDR1 SGHRS and CDR2 YFSETQ. The CDR3 runs 16 residues. Trimming cost V 2 bases and J 8 bases, with 19 bases left between them. The CDR3 loop is CASSLQGGFNKEKLFF. Here the CDR3 DNA reads TGCGCCAGCAGCTTACAGGGTGGATTTAATAAAGAAAAACTGTTTTTT.